Listed here is a single T cell receptor (beta chain). No antigen is known for it. The record has no base qualities; no much larger clone is one base away. This sample stems from a study of shared clonotypes between healthy human individuals (dated by TCRdb to 2018 to 2021). About the investigation overall: The cohort included three men and a couple of women between 18 and 49 years of age. Each donor's leukapheresis produced roughly between about 0.8 and 10 billion PBMCs. Different laboratories and diverse techniques were used to prepare libraries and sequence TCR repertoires, to increase sequencing depth and limit assay-specific biases. To estimate repertoire size and how much clonotypes are shared between individuals, the study performed deep sequencing of blood TCR repertoires from roughly five healthy adults. For each donor, CD4 naive and CD4 memory were each run on three plates, CD8 naive on two plates, and CD8 memory on one plate.

TCR CDR3 regions were amplified from genomic DNA by multiplex PCR using the deep immunoSEQ assay. Genomic DNA extracted from each cell subset was distributed evenly over all wells of several immunoSEQ 96-well plates, and each plate served as one replicate. For sorted subsets, each replicate PCR was loaded with 200 ng genomic DNA, equivalent to 30,000 or so T cell genomes. The purified libraries were quantified using a Qubit 3.0 fluorometer, sized with a Bioanalyzer 2100, and then quantified again using the KAPA Library Quantification kit. A separate single-read 150-cycle Illumina NextSeq 550 flow cell was used to sequence each immunoSEQ 96-well plate. The published analysis was carried out like this. The immunoSEQ output contained only junctional sequences without quality scores, so filtering could not match that applied to full-length reads. To assign V/J genes and CDR3, sequences were annotated against IMGT germline references using PyIR, a Python wrapper for IgBLAST v1.9. Reads were removed for weak V/J assignments (E-value above 1e-6), missing CDR3, stop codons, out-of-frame junctions, or ambiguous translated residues. V3J clonotypes were defined by identical inferred V gene, J gene, and CDR3 amino acid sequence. The percentage overlap between two repertoires was calculated by dividing the number of shared unique clonotypes by the size of the smaller repertoire. Richness of each repertoire was evaluated using RTK rarefaction, the Chao1 estimator, and Recon v2.1 estimates of unobserved clonotypes. OLGA was used to compute generation probabilities for all TCRbeta clonotypes that the gDNA method yielded from a few donors. Here the immuneACCESS table is served through TCRdb, limited to in-frame sequences with V and J called. Missing clones are a known gap in these copies; in checked studies unresolved V genes cover under half, and the rest lacks a known reason. V, J and clone size reflect that table, while D and trimming were determined from the DNA. The sample table lists some 900,000 clones, approximately 76% of them with a count of one. The ten top clones hold about 1.5% of the sample.

Donors were healthy HIV-negative adults with no recently reported acute infections or vaccinations. Every donor was a Caucasian adult residing in Nashville, Tennessee, USA. CD4+ T cells were enriched through magnetic negative selection, after which naive cells were positively selected on CD45RA and the remaining negative fraction served as the memory subset. Blood was obtained by leukapheresis, after which PBMCs were separated by Ficoll-Histopaque density gradient centrifugation and cryopreserved in liquid nitrogen vapor phase. Purity and quantity of every magnetically sorted T cell population were checked by analytical flow cytometry. Genomic DNA was isolated from each sorted fraction and quantified by UV absorbance on a Nanodrop 2000c. The CDR3 sequence holds 13 residues, the cysteine and phenylalanine included. The entry retains the CDR3 DNA only, 39 bases that are in frame from base 1. The germline V gene (reference sequence) specifies GTSNPN as CDR1 and SVGIG as CDR2. The junction shows trimming of 3 bases on V and 3 bases on J, plus 12 bases between the germline ends.

Overall results and qualifications from the work: Only blood was sampled, and tissue TCR repertoires likely differ from those in blood. Estimated clonotype richness was generally larger for naive than for memory subsets. Across a few donors, about 5% of naive CD4, approximately 3.6% of naive CD8, under 2.5% of memory CD4, and under 0.45% of memory CD8 clonotypes were shared. The small number of donors limited the genetic and exposure-history diversity represented. Pairwise subsampling led to the expectation that sequencing depth would affect the degree of clonotype sharing among donors. Even with the large sequencing depth, rarefaction of the sorted-subset datasets indicated that sequencing was incomplete. Higher generation probabilities were observed for clonotypes shared by all four sorted-subset donors than for non-shared clonotypes.

This receptor chain uses TRBV30 and TRBJ2-7; TRBD1 might be the D gene, on 6 matching bases. Sample: memory CD4+ T cells sorted from blood. Sample cell subset or site, as interpreted from the label and publication: CD45RA-negative fraction. The sequence was obtained from a man between 18 and 29 years old in good health. CDR3 region: CAWREKGGYEQYF. The DNA sequence is as follows: TGTGCCTGGAGGGAAAAAGGGGGCTACGAGCAGTACTTC.